This T cell receptor (beta chain) was sequenced for a study of T cell changes during pregnancy in multiple sclerosis. Produced via immunoSEQ multiplex PCR; TCRdb's table is partial and in-frame only. The sample yields 95,000 to 110,000 clones, around 92% seen once. V lost 4 bases, J lost 8 bases, and 13 bases lay in between. The CDR3 is 13 amino acids. Germline values: CDR1 SGHNT, CDR2 YYREEE (reference sequence). This TCR was sampled from a female donor in good health, enrolled as a control in a pregnancy study. Sample: peripheral blood, taken in the third trimester of pregnancy. The rearrangement joins TRBV5-4 to TRBJ2-1; maybe TRBD1 (6 bases). This chain's CDR3 is CASSLPRGYEQFF. The CDR3, as DNA: TGTGCCAGCAGCCTGCCCAGGGGCTATGAGCAGTTCTTC.